The source of this TCR beta chain is a study of CD8 T cells in cerebrospinal fluid in Alzheimer's disease. Study-wide context: Two single-cell methods, plate-based nested PCR and droplet-based sequencing, assessed CSF clonal expansion.

Considering frequency, this clonotype is large. The CDR3 spans 13 residues. Germline-derived CDR1 and CDR2 are SNHLY and FYNNEI. All participants were free of acute infectious disease and in good physical condition. TCRdb reprocessed the 10x single-cell sequencing reads; each CDR3 protein has one entry and no DNA is given. This table lists roughly 1,600 distinct CDR3 sequences. The TCR sequence derives from a human donor with mild cognitive impairment. The specimen was cerebrospinal fluid. This chain connects TRBV2 to TRBJ1-5. This CDR3 is CASGIEGSQPQHF. Full variable domain (remainder filled in from reference TRBV2 and TRBJ1-5): EPEVTQTPSHQVTQMGQEVILRCVPISNHLYFYWYRQILGQKVEFLVSFYNNEISEKSEIFDDQFSVERPDGSNFTLKIRSTKLEDSAMYFCASGIEGSQPQHFGDGTRLSIL.